This record covers a single T cell receptor (beta chain). This CDR3 contains 17 residues. CDR1 and CDR2 from the germline V gene are SGHVS and FQNEAQ. Germline trimming cut 5 bases from V and 0 bases from J; bases unmatched to any gene: 10. Using its own MiXCR run on the 5' RACE reads, TCRdb lists one record per CDR3 protein. The table shows 5,500 to 6,000 distinct CDR3 sequences, with around 29% occurring only once. Sequencing input: memory CD4+ T cells sorted from a lymph node. Stated subset: memory CD4+ T cells, CD4+CD45RO+CD25-. The chain employs TRBV7-8 and TRBJ2-4; 7 bases map to TRBD2. This TCR was sampled from a female donor with breast cancer. CDR3 sequence reads: CASSPGRAGVAKNIQYF. The DNA of the CDR3 is TGTGCCAGCAGCCCTGGGCGGGCGGGGGTAGCCAAAAACATTCAGTACTTC.